A single sample is the source of the 15 T cell receptor beta chains below, sequenced in a study of human T cells and chemical hapten exposure. Time point denoted: healthy volunteer bleed at 6 weeks. Total RNA was isolated from whole blood that had not been fractionated. TCRdb processed the RACE reads anew with MiXCR; each CDR3 protein has one entry. The data show 70,000 to 85,000 distinct CDR3 sequences, 8.6% seen once. The material sequenced was whole blood. The receptors shown here come from a male donor in good health. Some clones in this sample may be carry-over from other donors' samples.

The CDR3: CASSSTQGGSVEAFF. The CDR3 region has the DNA TGTGCCAGCTCATCAACCCAGGGGGGGAGCGTTGAAGCTTTCTTT. This chain joins TRBV18 and TRBJ1-1; TRBD1 aligns across 7 bases. Germline assignment: CDR1 KGHSH and CDR2 LQKENI. Unmatched junction bases numbered 13, after V lost 5 bases and J lost 7 bases. This CDR3 has 15 amino acids. Looking up the rest from reference TRBV18 and TRBJ1-1 gives the full variable domain: NAGVMQNPRHLVRRRGQEARLRCSPMKGHSHVYWYRQLPEEGLKFMVYLQKENIIDESGMPKERFSAEFPKEGPSILRIQQVVRGDSAAYFCASSSTQGGSVEAFFGQGTRLTVV.

The chain's CDR3 is CASHGDRGSYEQYF. For the CDR3, the DNA is TGTGCCAGCCACGGGGACAGGGGTTCCTACGAGCAGTACTTC. The chain is built from TRBV7-6 and TRBJ2-7; 10 positions match TRBD1. V trimming: 8 bases; J trimming: 1 base; junction bases outside the gene matches: 5. The CDR3 runs to 14 residues. The germline CDR1 and CDR2 sequences are SGHVS and FNYEAQ.

A single count supports this clonotype. The V gene is TRBV10-3, the J gene TRBJ2-7; 12 nucleotides agree with TRBD1. Germline V gives CDR1 ENHRY, CDR2 SYGVKD. The length of the CDR3 is 15 residues. V was clipped by 5 bases and J by 2 bases; unmatched bases: 4. In nucleotides, the CDR3 is TGTGCCATCAGTACGGGACAGGGGGCTACCTACGAGCAGTACTTC. Its protein product is CAISTGQGATYEQYF.

The chain has TRBV12-3 or TRBV12-4 and TRBJ2-3, with TRBD2 matching over 9 bases. The trim removed 6 bases at V and 0 bases at J, leaving 7 bases unmatched. CDR3 length: 16 amino acids. CDR3 sequence: CASSFVAGASTDTQYF. CDR3 sequence (DNA): TGTGCCAGCAGCTTTGTAGCGGGAGCTAGCACAGATACGCAGTATTTT.

The V and J genes are TRBV15 and TRBJ1-5, with D hard to call. Germline V gene lookup returns CDR1 LNHNV and CDR2 YYDKDF (reference sequence). The CDR3 contains 15 residues. Trimming removed 0 bases from V and 2 bases from J, with 8 bases in between. The CDR3 region has the DNA TGTGCCACCAGCAGAGATCCCATGGGCAATCAGCCCCAGCATTTT. It specifies CATSRDPMGNQPQHF.

This clonotype was recorded a few times. CDR3 sequence: CASRSDRVDGYTF. The CDR3, as DNA: TGTGCCAGCAGATCGGACAGGGTGGATGGCTACACCTTC. This chain uses TRBV12-3 or TRBV12-4 with TRBJ1-2; 8 nucleotides line up with TRBD1. V was pared by 6 bases and J by 6 bases, with 6 bases of the junction left unmatched. This CDR3 has 13 amino acids.

This clonotype was seen more than once but under ten times. The J gene is TRBJ2-5, the V gene TRBV11-2; a weak D match, TRBD1 (5 bases). CDR3 size: 14 residues. V was shortened by 2 bases and J by 5 bases, with 12 bases between the two germline ends. Germline-derived CDR1 and CDR2 are SGHAT and FQNNGV. CDR3 in amino acids: CASSLYRLGETQYF. In nucleotides, the CDR3 is TGTGCCAGCAGCTTATACAGGCTGGGGGAGACCCAGTACTTC.

The V and J genes are TRBV20-1 and TRBJ2-1; possibly TRBD2 for D (5 bases). V lost 7 bases and J lost 8, with 15 bases in between. Germline CDR1 DFQATT, CDR2 SNEGSKA (reference sequence). This CDR3 is 12 amino acids long. The CDR3 here is CSVGLATDEQFF. In nucleotides, the CDR3 is TGCAGTGTTGGTCTAGCTACCGATGAGCAGTTCTTC.

The sample holds a few counts of this clonotype. V gene TRBV6-5 combines with J gene TRBJ2-7; maybe TRBD1 (5 bases). There are 18 residues in the CDR3. Trimming stripped 0 bases from V and 1 base from J, with 19 bases between. CDR1 is MNHEY, CDR2 SVGAGI, per germline. In nucleotides, the CDR3 is TGTGCCAGCAGTTACTCGGCCTGGACGGCAAAGGGGTCCTACGAGCAGTACTTC. This encodes CASSYSAWTAKGSYEQYF.

The rearrangement joins TRBV3-1 to TRBJ1-3; D is undetermined. This CDR3 contains 16 residues. V shed 5 bases and J shed 0 bases, with 14 bases lying between them. Looked up from germline, CDR1 is LGHDT and CDR2 is YNNKEL (reference sequence). In DNA, the CDR3 is TGTGCCAGCAGCAGGGAGGTTGGCGGCTCTGGAAACACCATATATTTT. Protein product: CASSREVGGSGNTIYF.

This clonotype was recorded at least ten times. The chain links TRBV6-5 to TRBJ2-3, with D tentatively TRBD1 (6 bases). CDR1 is MNHEY and CDR2 is SVGAGI in the germline V gene. The CDR3 is 14 amino acids. V dropped 4 bases and J dropped 2 bases, with 10 bases sitting between them. DNA for the CDR3: TGTGCCAGCAGTTCCCGACAGGCCACAGATACGCAGTATTTT. This gives the protein CASSSRQATDTQYF.

There are a few counts of this clonotype. The chain carries TRBV4-2 and TRBJ1-5; D possibly corresponds to TRBD1 (6 bases). Germline CDR1 reads LGHNA; CDR2 reads YNFKEQ. Trimming stripped 4 bases from V and 3 bases from J, with 16 bases between. CDR3 length equals 16 residues. The CDR3: CASSPESTGFNQPQHF. The CDR3 nucleotides are TGTGCCAGCAGCCCAGAATCTACAGGGTTCAATCAGCCCCAGCATTTT.

This clonotype was seen many times. Here the CDR3 DNA reads TGTGCCATCAGTGACGGGGGCGATAATTCACCCCTCCACTTT. Its translation: CAISDGGDNSPLHF. J is TRBJ1-6 and V is TRBV10-3, with a possible D match to TRBD1 (6 bases). CDR3 size: 14 residues. Germline V CDR1 and CDR2: ENHRY, SYGVKD. Trimming left V 3 bases short and J 5 bases short, with 8 bases between.

This clonotype was seen at least ten times. This rearrangement joins TRBV3-1 to TRBJ1-5; no clear D gene. Germline V lookup: CDR1 LGHDT, CDR2 YNNKEL (reference sequence). V dropped 2 bases and J dropped 0 bases, with 5 bases sitting between them. CDR3 length: 14 amino acids. The CDR3 sequence: CASSQQYSNQPQHF. CDR3 nucleotides: TGTGCCAGCAGCCAACAGTATAGCAATCAGCCCCAGCATTTT.

The CDR3: CASGLQGKGSYEQYF. For the CDR3, the DNA is TGTGCTAGTGGTTTACAGGGAAAGGGATCCTACGAGCAGTACTTC. V and J are TRBV12-5 and TRBJ2-7; TRBD1 is a possible D gene (6 bases). The CDR3 spans 15 residues. V gave up 3 bases and J gave up 1 base, with 13 bases separating them. Germline CDR1 is LGHNT and CDR2 is FRNRAP.